Sequencing of this T cell receptor beta chain was carried out in a study of tumor-infiltrating lymphocytes in oesophageal squamous cell carcinoma. This clonotype was detected many times. The germline V gene has CDR1 SGHVS and CDR2 FNYEAQ. The V end lost 1 base, the J end lost 2 bases, and 15 bases lay between the germline ends. The CDR3 is 16 residues long. TCRdb recomputed calls from the PCR reads with MiXCR, one row per CDR3 protein. The sample holds about 19,000 distinct CDR3 sequences, 35% to 45% seen once. Sequenced material: esophageal tumor tissue. The chain uses TRBV7-6 and TRBJ2-7; either TRBD1 or TRBD2 may supply D (6 bases each). The origin of this receptor is a male donor with esophageal squamous cell carcinoma. CDR3 DNA sequence: TGTGCCAGCAGCTTAGGAACAGGGACTTTTGCCTACGAGCAGTACTTC. Its protein product is CASSLGTGTFAYEQYF.